This passage covers 22 T cell receptor beta chains from one sample sequenced in a study of T cells after yellow fever vaccination. In TCRdb, the 5' RACE reads were re-called with MiXCR into one record per CDR3 protein. This sample yields fewer than 150,000 distinct CDR3 sequences, of which over 7% are seen a single time; roughly 0.73% belongs to the top ten. Material: CD4+ T cells sorted from PBMCs, obtained 5 days after the yellow fever booster vaccination. Receptors originate from a man aged 25-45 years who received the YFV17D yellow fever vaccine.

This clonotype was seen at least ten times. CDR3 nucleotides: TGCAGTGCTAGAGAGTCGCCTAGCGGGATGAGAGATACGCAGTATTTT. This translates into CSARESPSGMRDTQYF. The chain joins TRBV20-1 to TRBJ2-3; TRBD2 agrees at 9 bases. V gave up 0 bases and J gave up 5 bases; unmatched junction bases: 9. The germline V gene has CDR1 DFQATT and CDR2 SNEGSKA (reference sequence). The CDR3 length is 16 residues.

V and J are TRBV23-1 and TRBJ2-5, with 11 bases identical to TRBD2. TRBV23-1 falls under the ORF class, with uncertain function. This CDR3 contains 14 residues. V lost 8 bases and J lost 7; bases outside the gene matches: 9. The CDR3 DNA reads as TGCGCCAGCCGGAAGACTAGCGGGATGGGGACCCAGTACTTC. Translation gives CASRKTSGMGTQYF.

This clonotype was seen repeatedly, ten times or more. V and J are TRBV7-6 and TRBJ2-5; the D gene is possibly TRBD2 (6 bases). This CDR3 spans 15 amino acids. Trimming cost V 5 bases and J 5 bases, with 18 bases left between them. CDR1 is SGHVS and CDR2 is FNYEAQ in the germline V gene. The CDR3 nucleotides read TGTGCCAGCAGCCTGATTACCGGGAGTTTGGAGACCCAGTACTTC. Protein product: CASSLITGSLETQYF.

At least ten counts were recorded for this clonotype. V and J are TRBV20-1 and TRBJ2-3, with 7 nucleotides matching TRBD2. J was trimmed by 9 bases and V by 0 bases; bases with no gene match: 9. Germline V gene data show CDR1 as DFQATT and CDR2 as SNEGSKA (reference sequence). This CDR3 is built from 14 residues. In DNA form, the CDR3 reads TGCAGTGCTAGAGACGGCGGGAACGGGGGGACGCAGTATTTT. It codes for CSARDGGNGGTQYF.

This clonotype was found many times. V gene TRBV20-1 combines with J gene TRBJ2-3; perhaps TRBD2 as D (5 bases). Germline V CDR1 and CDR2: DFQATT, SNEGSKA (reference sequence). CDR3 length: 14 residues. V was clipped by 5 bases and J by 6 bases, with 18 bases between them. CDR3: CSAAPLARADTQYF. Written as DNA, the CDR3 is TGCAGTGCTGCCCCGCTAGCCAGAGCGGATACGCAGTATTTT.

This clonotype came up many times. CDR3 coding DNA: TGTGCCACCAGCAGGGAAGTATCCTATGGCTACACCTTC. Encoded protein: CATSREVSYGYTF. The chain employs TRBV15 and TRBJ1-2; no clear D. The CDR3 spans 13 residues. Looked up from germline, CDR1 is LNHNV and CDR2 is YYDKDF (reference sequence). Trimming shortened V by 3 bases and J by 4 bases, and 9 bases separated the two germline ends.

This clonotype was recorded many times. The chain uses TRBV10-3 and TRBJ2-5; D is tentatively TRBD1 or TRBD2 (6 bases each). Trimming shortened V by 3 bases and J by 4 bases, and 15 bases separated the two germline ends. CDR3 length: 15 amino acids. The germline V gene encodes CDR1 ENHRY and CDR2 SYGVKD. For the CDR3, the DNA is TGTGCCATCAGTGATACTGGCAGGGGAGGAGAGACCCAGTACTTC. This translates into CAISDTGRGGETQYF.

In this sample, this clonotype turned up many times. The chain employs TRBV20-1 and TRBJ2-3; 11 positions agree with TRBD2. Unmatched junction bases numbered 6, after V lost 6 bases and J lost 4 bases. The CDR3 is made up of 14 amino acids. Germline V gives CDR1 DFQATT, CDR2 SNEGSKA (reference sequence). The CDR3 sequence: CSALAGGRSDTQYF. The CDR3 DNA follows: TGCAGTGCGTTAGCGGGAGGGAGGTCAGATACGCAGTATTTT.

This clonotype showed up just a few times. The chain combines TRBV12-3 or TRBV12-4 with TRBJ1-5; TRBD1 is a possible D gene (6 bases). V was clipped by 1 base and J by 5 bases, with 12 bases between them. CDR3 size: 15 residues. Here the CDR3 DNA reads TGTGCCAGCAGTTTAGGGGGGGGCAGGTATCAGCCCCAGCATTTT. Residues: CASSLGGGRYQPQHF.

At least ten counts were recorded for this clonotype. V usage is TRBV5-1 and J usage is TRBJ2-5; D gene uncertain. Germline values: CDR1 SGHRS, CDR2 YFSETQ. There are 12 residues in the CDR3. Trimming left V 7 bases short and J 4 bases short, with 11 bases between. This CDR3 is CASGLDAETQYF. The CDR3 DNA is TGCGCCAGCGGGCTGGATGCAGAGACCCAGTACTTC.

To note about this clonotype: The junction differs from germline at one of its ends, possibly a read error. The V and J genes are TRBV5-6 and TRBJ2-7; D might be TRBD1 (5 bases). Germline values: CDR1 SGHDT, CDR2 YYEEEE. This CDR3 is built from 14 residues. The CDR3 region has the DNA TGTGCCAGCAGCACAGGAACGTGGGGCTACGAGCACTACTTC. Translating it yields CASSTGTWGYEHYF.

This clonotype was counted many times. This sequence joins TRBV5-1 and TRBJ2-5, with D possibly TRBD2 on 5 matching bases. V lost 0 bases and J lost 4, with 13 bases in between. Germline assignment: CDR1 SGHRS and CDR2 YFSETQ. The CDR3 runs to 15 residues. The CDR3 DNA is TGCGCCAGCAGCTTGGCCTGGGAGCCCGGAGAGACCCAGTACTTC. Amino acids: CASSLAWEPGETQYF.

This clonotype was observed a few times. The chain uses TRBV20-1 and TRBJ1-4; a possible D gene is TRBD1 (6 bases). Per the germline V gene, CDR1 is DFQATT and CDR2 is SNEGSKA (reference sequence). The CDR3 sequence is 15 residues long. V was shortened by 3 bases and J by 4 bases, with 15 bases between the two germline ends. CDR3: CSARGDRISNEKLFF. For the CDR3, the DNA is TGCAGTGCTAGGGGCGACAGGATCAGTAATGAAAAACTGTTTTTT.

The chain couples TRBV5-1 to TRBJ2-5, with TRBD1 matching over 7 bases. The V gene end was trimmed by 4 bases and the J gene end by 2 bases; junction bases not matched to a gene: 11. The germline V gene has CDR1 SGHRS and CDR2 YFSETQ. There are 16 residues in the CDR3. CDR3 sequence: CASSAARGTLQETQYF. The CDR3 DNA sequence: TGCGCCAGCAGCGCTGCCAGGGGGACCTTGCAAGAGACCCAGTACTTC. The full variable domain, completed using reference TRBV5-1 and TRBJ2-5, is KAGVTQTPRYLIKTRGQQVTLSCSPISGHRSVSWYQQTPGQGLQFLFEYFSETQRNKGNFPGRFSGRQFSNSRSEMNVSTLELGDSALYLCASSAARGTLQETQYFGPGTRLLVL.

This clonotype was recorded many times. The genes are TRBV12-3 or TRBV12-4 and TRBJ2-7; D perhaps matches TRBD1 (6 bases). This CDR3 contains 12 residues. V shed 6 bases and J shed 12 bases, with 18 bases lying between them. This chain's CDR3 is CASSKAPGQSYF. The CDR3 DNA is TGTGCCAGCAGCAAAGCCCCCGGACAGTCGTACTTC.

The sample holds many counts of this clonotype. The chain combines TRBV5-1 with TRBJ2-1; D may be TRBD2 (6 bases). This CDR3 contains 16 residues. Trimming took 0 bases from V and 4 from J, leaving 14 bases between them. Germline CDR1 is SGHRS and CDR2 is YFSETQ. The CDR3 DNA reads TGCGCCAGCAGCTTGGGGACTACACCCCTATACAATGAGCAGTTCTTC. Translated: CASSLGTTPLYNEQFF.

This clonotype showed up many times. The rearrangement joins TRBV14 to TRBJ2-3, with 7 bases matching TRBD1. Germline CDR1 is SGHDN and CDR2 is FVKESK. The CDR3 has 15 residues. V trimming: 4 bases; J trimming: 2 bases; junction bases outside the gene matches: 6. This CDR3 is CASSRRTGYTDTQYF. The CDR3 nucleotides are TGTGCCAGCAGCCGCCGGACAGGTTACACAGATACGCAGTATTTT.

This clonotype was detected many times. The chain couples TRBV24-1 to TRBJ2-7; 7 bases are a match to TRBD1. The CDR3 contains 14 residues. Germline V CDR1 and CDR2: KGHDR, SFDVKD. The J segment lost 3 bases and the V segment lost 6 bases, leaving 7 bases of the junction unmatched. CDR3 protein: CATSTRGGNYEQYF. The CDR3 region has the DNA TGTGCCACCAGTACCCGAGGGGGCAACTACGAGCAGTACTTC.

The V call is TRBV20-1, the J call TRBJ2-1, with no clear D. V was cut by 3 bases and J by 7 bases, with 16 bases left in between. The CDR3 extends over 14 amino acids. Germline values: CDR1 DFQATT, CDR2 SNEGSKA (reference sequence). CDR3 in DNA: TGCAGTGCTAGTAGGGCCCCAGGTGGGAATGAGCAGTTCTTC. It codes for CSASRAPGGNEQFF.

This clonotype was detected many times. The chain carries TRBV7-2 and TRBJ1-1, with D hard to call. Germline values: CDR1 SGHTA, CDR2 FQGNSA. The CDR3 extends over 14 amino acids. V was cut by 5 bases and J by 5 bases, with 15 bases left in between. CDR3 region: CASSPGRLGTEAFF. The CDR3 DNA reads as TGTGCCAGCAGCCCGGGCCGACTCGGGACTGAAGCTTTCTTT.

This clonotype was counted at least ten times. The gene calls are TRBV20-1 and TRBJ1-2; TRBD1 is a possible D gene (6 bases). CDR1 is DFQATT, CDR2 SNEGSKA, per germline (reference sequence). The CDR3 has 14 residues. Trimming removed 5 bases from V and 7 bases from J, with 20 bases in between. DNA of the CDR3: TGCAGTGCTCCGGCGGGGGGGCGTCGAGGTGGCTACACCTTC. Its protein is CSAPAGGRRGGYTF.

This clonotype was seen at least ten times. The rearrangement joins TRBV3-1 to TRBJ2-7, with D unclear. The germline CDR1 and CDR2 sequences are LGHDT and YNNKEL (reference sequence). The ends were cut back, 5 bases at V and 6 bases at J, with 11 bases in the middle. CDR3 length: 12 amino acids. The CDR3 loop is CASSTGNSEQYF. The CDR3 DNA reads as TGTGCCAGCAGCACTGGAAATTCCGAGCAGTACTTC.